These T cell receptor beta chains were read from a single sample in a study of T cells in Graves' hyperthyroidism and ophthalmopathy. TCRdb processed the multiplex PCR reads anew with MiXCR; each CDR3 protein has one entry. The sample records roughly 300,000 distinct CDR3 sequences, less than 30% being singletons. Sequencing used blood. These receptors came from a man in his forties with Graves' hyperthyroidism that later progressed to Graves' ophthalmopathy. Each CDR3 is given without its conserved first and last residue.

V gene	J gene	CDR3 protein
TRBV12-5	TRBJ2-7	ASGTQGVRVSSYEQY
TRBV6-2/TRBV6-3	TRBJ1-1	ASRRGAGNTEAF
TRBV7-2	TRBJ2-5	ASSLDRGFVETQY
TRBV6-5	TRBJ2-5	ASSYTTGTGEETQY
TRBV13	TRBJ1-1	ASSTRRNTEAF
TRBV19	TRBJ1-1	ASSIRVHTEAF
TRBV12-3/TRBV12-4	TRBJ1-5	ASSSFRGTNQPQH
TRBV20-1	TRBJ2-2	SASRQGSGELF
TRBV6-1	TRBJ2-2	ASSESRLRELF
TRBV6-2/TRBV6-3	TRBJ1-1	ASSVRSEAF
TRBV29-1	TRBJ1-2	SVEGQVRGTYGYT
TRBV5-1	TRBJ1-1	ASSLVWGQNTEAF
TRBV20-1	TRBJ2-5	SATPDEVLETQY
TRBV12-3/TRBV12-4	TRBJ2-6	ASSYAPGGSSGANVLT
TRBV11-3	TRBJ2-5	ASSFGTGQETQY
TRBV7-8	TRBJ2-5	ASSPGSVRETQY
TRBV15	TRBJ1-2	ATSRDFARGGYT
TRBV3-1	TRBJ1-1	ASSHWTGNTEAF
TRBV9	TRBJ1-3	ASSVVPSDVGAGNTIY
TRBV19	TRBJ2-2	ASEASGIWTGELF
TRBV20-1	TRBJ1-1	SARRRTPDEAF
TRBV7-2	TRBJ2-7	ASSLEMGEQY
TRBV7-8	TRBJ2-2	ASSHDRGTGELF
TRBV6-1	TRBJ1-2	ASSVGTGEDGYT
TRBV12-3/TRBV12-4	TRBJ1-1	ASSGGAPTEAF
TRBV6-5	TRBJ1-2	ASSYWGTDDYGYT
TRBV7-9	TRBJ2-7	ASSLVGTRSYEQY
TRBV4-3	TRBJ1-1	ASSHNRGPEAF
TRBV6-1	TRBJ1-2	ASTQVTGTGGYT
TRBV6-2/TRBV6-3	TRBJ1-1	ALDRGSNTEAF
TRBV5-1	TRBJ2-7	ASSLTPPTGLYEQY
TRBV12-3/TRBV12-4	TRBJ1-5	ASSPDRGIRPQH
TRBV7-4	TRBJ1-1	ASSFYGEAF
TRBV12-3/TRBV12-4	TRBJ2-7	ASSLGGRGSEQY
TRBV11-2	TRBJ2-7	ASSVLSVEQY
TRBV7-9	TRBJ2-2	ASRPGGAATGELF
TRBV7-8	TRBJ2-7	ASSRDGAYEQY
TRBV5-1	TRBJ2-7	ASRRSGTSYEQY
TRBV12-3/TRBV12-4	TRBJ1-1	ASSLEYRGNTEAF
TRBV6-1	TRBJ2-7	ASSVRRESSEQY
TRBV29-1	TRBJ2-3	SVVHPFTDTQY
TRBV12-5	TRBJ2-5	ASGLGTYQETQY
TRBV5-1	TRBJ2-2	ASSHIPGQGFTGELF
TRBV4-2	TRBJ1-1	ASSRGGDDTEAF
TRBV20-1	TRBJ1-1	SATRQTEAF
TRBV12-3/TRBV12-4	TRBJ1-1	ASTWGGVNTEAF
TRBV6-5	TRBJ2-7	ASRGSTYEQY
TRBV20-1	TRBJ1-2	SALDSATKWEPYGYT
TRBV12-5	TRBJ1-1	ASGLAGGFRAF
TRBV11-2	TRBJ2-7	ASSLTGGGSSYEQY
TRBV18	TRBJ1-5	ASSPSSGDSNQPQH
TRBV25-1	TRBJ1-1	ASSPWETGENTEAF
TRBV10-3	TRBJ2-5	AISESTGLETQY
TRBV10-2	TRBJ2-5	ASSEGGTAQETQY